This TCR beta chain came from a study of cytomegalovirus exposure and HLA in healthy donors. Study overall: Genotyping of about 400 donors showed that 80% to 85% belonged to the Caucasian-associated ancestry cluster. Overall study results and limits: Later genetic work tied a missense DCLRE1C variant to beta-chain V and J trimming. Previously analyzed data showed that most TCR beta V segments were productive at a frequency of about 90% or about 30%. A later analysis found that most CMV-associated TCR beta chains appeared HLA-restricted.

With respect to this clone: No antigen is known for it.

The CDR3 sequence is 12 residues long. V shed 5 bases and J shed 3 bases, with 6 bases lying between them. Germline loops: CDR1 MNHEY, CDR2 SVGAGI. Primers included in the PCR were 60 Vbeta and 13 Jbeta primers. TCRdb's table, derived via immunoSEQ multiplex PCR, lists solely in-frame clones and lacks some. The data show roughly 190,000 clones, 60% to 85% seen once. This sequence was found in a female donor in good health and CMV-seronegative. Sequenced material: PBMCs. This chain joins TRBV6-5 and TRBJ2-3, with D perhaps TRBD2 (5 bases). In DNA form, the CDR3 reads TGTGCCAGCAGTGGACTGACAGATACGCAGTATTTT. Protein product: CASSGLTDTQYF.